This TCR beta chain was captured by sequencing in a study of Ad26.COV2.S vaccination and SARS-CoV-2 variants. Turning to the study itself: Administration of Ad26.COV2.S was intramuscular, either once or twice 56 days apart. Findings and limits, study-wide: Similar non-spike TCR breadth was seen in vaccine and placebo recipients. In TCR breadth and depth analyses, total T cell responses may have been underestimated.

Some clones are missing from TCRdb's copy, which holds only in-frame ones; the method was immunoSEQ multiplex PCR. The sample lists roughly 300,000 clones; roughly 90% were seen once. Treatment meaning: roughly 18 received Ad26.COV2.S at low or high dose, single or two shots; about five received placebo; per-sample allocation not given. Day 63 after the first vaccine or placebo injection was the time point for sampling. Vaccination used an Ad26 vector expressing Wuhan-strain SARS-CoV-2 spike. Trimming stripped 1 base from V and 4 bases from J, with 13 bases between. Germline CDR1 and CDR2: LGHNA and YSLEER. The CDR3 totals 16 residues. Comment on this clone: What it binds is unknown.

The receptor comes from a person aged 18-65 years who received the Ad26.COV2.S COVID-19 vaccine or a placebo. The chain is built from TRBV4-3 and TRBJ2-2, with D possibly being TRBD2 (7 bases). Sequenced material: peripheral blood, taken in a trial of Ad26.COV2.S vaccine versus placebo. This CDR3 reads CASSQGGGAGTGELFF. Here the CDR3 DNA reads TGCGCCAGCAGCCAAGGGGGGGGCGCGGGCACCGGGGAGCTGTTTTTT.